This T cell receptor (beta chain) was recovered during a study of blood T cell repertoires in COVID-19. Assay: immunoSEQ multiplex PCR; the TCRdb copy retains only in-frame clones and omits some. The data contain tens of thousands of clones, 85% to 90% of them seen just once; the ten biggest clones take up over 20%. This sequence originates from a woman between 50 and 59 years old with active or convalescent COVID-19. The sequencing input was peripheral blood.

CDR3 loop: CASSPASIRGNEKLFF. The CDR3 coding sequence is TGTGCCAGCTCACCAGCTAGTATTCGGGGGAATGAAAAACTGTTTTTT. V usage is TRBV18 and J usage is TRBJ1-4, with TRBD1 as a possible D gene (5 bases). The germline CDR1 and CDR2 sequences are KGHSH and LQKENI. Between the trimmed V and J ends, which lost 2 bases and 5 bases, there was a span of 15 bases. The CDR3 consists of 16 residues.